This section outlines one T cell receptor (beta chain) sequence together with its context. Its target is not known. The run depth of the assay was deep. This table comes from immunoSEQ multiplex PCR, and its TCRdb copy is limited to in-frame clones, with some not included. The table records 750,000 to 1,000,000 clones, 80% to 95% of them present only once. Selected positively for CCR7 and CD45RO-negative, naive CD8 cells excluded terminally differentiated effector memory CD45RA+ cells. CDR3 size: 15 residues. Trimming took off 3 bases at V and 2 bases at J, with 14 bases between the two ends. CDR1 and CDR2 (germline): MGHRA, YSYEKL. This sample was included in a study of shared clonotypes between healthy human individuals. Study-wide background: Serving as donors were a couple of women and three men, whose ages spanned 18 to 49. Study results and caveats: Limited genetic and exposure-history diversity came from having few donors. Naive CD4 clonotype sharing across a few donors was approximately 5.2%.

This clonotype was sampled from a man aged 25-45 years in good health. J is TRBJ2-7 and V is TRBV4-1; D remains unclear. What was sequenced was naive CD8+ T cells sorted from blood. The CDR3 DNA follows: TGCGCCAGCAGCCATCTTACAGAGTTAACCTACGAGCAGTACTTC. Translated, it gives CASSHLTELTYEQYF.